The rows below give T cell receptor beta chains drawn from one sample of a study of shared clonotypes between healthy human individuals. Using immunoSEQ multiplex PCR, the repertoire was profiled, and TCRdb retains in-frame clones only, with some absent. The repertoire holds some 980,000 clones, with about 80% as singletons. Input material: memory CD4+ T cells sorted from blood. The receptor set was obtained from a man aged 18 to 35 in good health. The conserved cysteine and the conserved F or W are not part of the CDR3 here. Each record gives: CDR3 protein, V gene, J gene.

ASSPTGTGERSPLH	TRBV6-6	TRBJ1-6
ASSEGQQY	TRBV10-2	TRBJ2-7
ASSEVAGGGYEQY	TRBV6-1	TRBJ2-7
ASSFRDPKRGQF	TRBV7-9	TRBJ2-1
ASSVGTGGPQPQH	TRBV9	TRBJ1-5
ASSGGSKGAETQY	TRBV25-1	TRBJ2-5
ASSFGEGYNEQF	TRBV7-2	TRBJ2-1
ASSQGLTGANTEAF	TRBV4-3	TRBJ1-1
ASSPDRKMITDTQY	TRBV19	TRBJ2-3
ASSVAAGTSGGKIQETQY	TRBV9	TRBJ2-5
ASSLVPSSSYEQY	TRBV5-1	TRBJ2-7
ASSATGRPTNEKLF	TRBV19	TRBJ1-4
ASSPRGLRQTGELF	TRBV18	TRBJ2-2
ASSEGFEAF	TRBV10-2	TRBJ1-1
ASSVGGTINQPQH	TRBV9	TRBJ1-5
ASSVGVGQNNSPLH	TRBV9	TRBJ1-6
AWKPTVYEQY	TRBV30	TRBJ2-7
ASSSGGSVNEQY	TRBV28	TRBJ2-7
ASSKQGQKNTEAF	TRBV10-2	TRBJ1-1
ATSHPGDTQY	TRBV15	TRBJ2-3
ASRSGSLYNSPLH	TRBV6-1	TRBJ1-6
ASSLGSGGHTDTQY	TRBV7-9	TRBJ2-3
ASSLRGLAGHEQY	TRBV5-6	TRBJ2-7
TCLRNTEAF	TRBV20-1	TRBJ1-1
ASSPQLAGGRRNTDTQY	TRBV9	TRBJ2-3
ASSLSRRTDEQF	TRBV5-1	TRBJ2-1
ASSSQGPLNIQY	TRBV4-1	TRBJ2-4
ASSDPRDYTDTQY	TRBV19	TRBJ2-3
ASSSGTSGRIDEQF	TRBV6-6	TRBJ2-1
SGSGLSNEQF	TRBV29-1	TRBJ2-1
AISVEGTFLDPTDTQY	TRBV10-3	TRBJ2-3
ASSNLRTDTQY	TRBV19	TRBJ2-3
ASSPRQGNTEAF	TRBV5-1	TRBJ1-1
ASSLGVTGANVLT	TRBV7-9	TRBJ2-6
SVGDRGGRGYT	TRBV29-1	TRBJ1-2
ASSLSGTGPEAF	TRBV7-9	TRBJ1-1
ASSWGTRGETQY	TRBV5-6	TRBJ2-5
ATVTAGAYYNEQF	TRBV2	TRBJ2-1
ASSSAGIEQF	TRBV11-2	TRBJ2-1
AWSGSGGYT	TRBV30	TRBJ1-2
ASSLEPGQGMTTTNEKLF	TRBV5-1	TRBJ1-4
ASSLAGVNNEKLF	TRBV5-6	TRBJ1-4
ASSAQTSGRGNEQF	TRBV6-1	TRBJ2-1
ASSQDRGGLNTGELF	TRBV4-2	TRBJ2-2
ASSPTWDTQY	TRBV25-1	TRBJ2-3
SALGGYGYT	TRBV20-1	TRBJ1-2